This T cell receptor beta chain was recorded in a study of blood T cells in healthy people across ages (dated by TCRdb to the mid-2010s). In the study overall: Template switching captured roughly one uniquely barcoded TCR beta cDNA molecule per two T cells in model experiments. To track age-related changes in TCR beta repertoire diversity, the study relied on deep sequencing normalized with unique cDNA molecular identifiers. Four age groups were formed from the donors: young (average approximately 15 years), middle-aged (approximately 41), aged (around 68) and long-lived (less than 85). To avoid experimental bias, donors of different ages were distributed randomly across sequencing lanes. The study analyzed two additional independent replicas of 1 million unique cDNA reads from the same blood draw for two donors, one aged 18 to 30 and one aged 80 or older. Broad study findings and their caveats: Observed TCR beta diversity per million T cells fell roughly linearly with age, and a significant reduction was already apparent by age around 40. Bulk unsorted PBMC profiling prevented conclusive comparison of naive and antigen-experienced compartments. The long-lived group showed more naive CD4+ T cells, fewer expanded clones and increased TCR diversity than the aged group, suggesting age selection. Estimates of total diversity based on one million sequenced T cells were considered lower bounds and underestimates. There was a strong correlation between observed TCR beta diversity and the percentage of naive T cells measured by flow cytometry. Because donor CMV infection status was unknown, age-related changes in expanded clonotypes were potentially confounded.

As regards this clonotype: The target of this receptor is not known. No per-base quality is available; no much larger clone lies one base away.

Donors were about 36 systemically healthy Caucasian individuals from Russia aged roughly 6 to 95 years. Around 9.7 milliliters of peripheral blood were collected from each donor into EDTA-treated Vacutainer tubes. Ficoll-Paque density-gradient centrifugation was used to isolate PBMCs, with at least 7 million per sample. Total RNA, at least 6 micrograms per sample, was extracted from PBMCs with Trizol reagent. Naive CD45RAhigh/CD27high T cell percentages were measured by flow cytometry on a PBMC aliquot from every donor. According to the germline V gene (reference sequence), CDR1 reads MNHEY and CDR2 reads SMNVEV. The CDR3 spans 13 residues, from the cysteine through the phenylalanine. The kept DNA is CDR3 alone, 39 bases in frame from the first base. The germline ends are 15 bases apart after V is trimmed by 6 bases and J by 9 bases. Libraries came from 5' RACE. Sequencing took place on an Illumina HiSeq 2500. A second PCR of roughly 7 to 11 cycles was performed with a sample-barcoded 5' primer and a J-beta primer mix. Each TCR beta cDNA molecule received a unique molecular identifier from a template-switch 5' adaptor carrying 12 random nucleotides. Each sample yielded at least 2.5 million CDR3-containing paired-end reads. First-strand cDNA synthesis was performed from all RNA using the Mint cDNA synthesis kit, with priming by a TRBC-specific oligonucleotide. Following uracil-DNA glycosylase treatment, all cDNA underwent a first 18-cycle PCR with the universal primers M1SS and BC2_uni_R. Per the original workflow: For normalization, 1 million high-quality reads, each with a distinct molecular identifier, were randomly selected from each sample. Reads with shared molecular identifiers were discarded instead of being binned into consensus sequences. MiTCR, with a Q25 quality threshold and the strictest error-elimination algorithm, was used for CDR3 identification, clonotype clustering and error correction. Lower-bound total TCR beta diversity was estimated with a nonparametric unseen species model using Euler transformation. TCRdb handled the public reads itself, with Q25 trimming in fastp and clone calling in MiXCR, and kept productive beta chains. For every CDR3 protein sequence, its rows merge into one entry that carries the most common genes and DNA. These V and J calls originate from TCRdb's pipeline instead of the authors' own analysis. The sample data list around 870,000 distinct CDR3 sequences, and under 30% of these were observed just once. 15% to 20% of the sample is taken by the ten largest.

Source material: blood. This receptor chain uses TRBV27 and TRBJ1-5, with an unclear D gene assignment. The clonotype originates from a woman aged 80 or over in good health. The DNA reads as follows: TGTGCCAGCAGGGGGTCGGGTACGCGGCCCCAGCATTTT. Protein translation: CASRGSGTRPQHF.